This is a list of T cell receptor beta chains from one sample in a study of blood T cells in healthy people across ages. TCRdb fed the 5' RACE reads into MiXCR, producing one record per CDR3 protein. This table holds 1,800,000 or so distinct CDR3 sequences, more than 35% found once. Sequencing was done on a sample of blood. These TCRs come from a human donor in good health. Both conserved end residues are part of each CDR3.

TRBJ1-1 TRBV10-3 CAISQDRLSEAFF
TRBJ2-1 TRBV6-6 CASSQPGLGNNEQFF
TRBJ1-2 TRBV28 CASLTLRGDNYGYTF
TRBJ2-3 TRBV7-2 CASSIQLNRQTDTQYF
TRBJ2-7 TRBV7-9 CASSQLGEGKYF
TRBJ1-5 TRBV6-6 CASSYPGANQPQHF
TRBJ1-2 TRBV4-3 CASSQSGVLDYGYTF
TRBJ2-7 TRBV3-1 CASSQSLGTYEQYF
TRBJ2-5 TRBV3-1 CASSQDSGGQETQYF
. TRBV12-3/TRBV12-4 CASSSYPRRRGRAGEQYF